The sample holds many counts of the clone carrying this T cell receptor beta chain. Its target is not known. CDR3 length: 15 residues. V lost 3 bases to trimming and J lost 0 bases, with 13 bases between them. Germline CDR1 is DFQATT and CDR2 is SNEGSKA (reference sequence). The record originates from a study of T-cell reconstitution after alpha-beta-depleted transplantation in children. Overall study findings and caveats: Some patients owed their high day-60 TCRbeta diversity to surviving recipient T cells and thymic progenitors. Most T-cell counts and diversity one year after the transplant came from T cells that were newly produced. Expanded clones from the graft, numbering several hundred, reportedly supplied alpha-beta T cells about two months after transplant.

Unique molecular identifiers were used to barcode this TCRbeta library. TCRdb used MiXCR to reprocess the PCR reads, holding one entry per CDR3 protein. This table has 80,000 to 100,000 distinct CDR3 sequences, less than 25% appearing once. The specimen was PBMCs, collected before TCRalphabeta/CD19-depleted stem cell transplant. The sequence derives from a boy aged 2 to 10 with acute lymphoblastic leukemia, due to receive a stem cell transplant. The gene calls are TRBV20-1 and TRBJ2-3; D is unresolved. DNA of the CDR3: TGCAGTGCTAGTTGGACCCGAACGAGCACAGATACGCAGTATTTT. It translates to CSASWTRTSTDTQYF.